This TCR beta chain was identified in a study of CD4 T cells in relation to SARS-CoV-2 and coronaviruses. Whole-study context: Of the patients, 8 or 9 were male, a few female, two Hispanic. Findings and limits, study-wide: Approximately 65% of donors had memory CD4+ clonotypes crossrecognizing SARS-CoV-2 and common cold coronavirus spike.

Sequencing was performed with immunoSEQ multiplex PCR; in TCRdb, only in-frame clones are kept and a portion is missing. The sample lists tens of thousands of clones; approximately 82% were seen once. Trimming removed 4 bases at V and 5 bases at J, with 9 bases between. CDR1 and CDR2 from the germline V gene are SGHTA and FQGNSA. This CDR3 is built from 13 residues. Naive and memory CD4+ T cells came from enriched cryopreserved PBMCs. Sorted naive or memory CD4+ cells met CEF peptides for 10 days. This clone occurred a few times. Its matching antigen is unknown. The specimen was naive CD4+ T cells from PBMCs, cultured in vitro. Subset described: naive CD4+ T cells isolated by negative enrichment. This sequence originates from an adult with COVID-19. The genes are TRBV7-2 and TRBJ1-5; no reliable D call. CDR3 sequence (DNA): TGTGCCAGCAGCTATTCGGAGCATCAGCCCCAGCATTTT. Amino acid sequence: CASSYSEHQPQHF.